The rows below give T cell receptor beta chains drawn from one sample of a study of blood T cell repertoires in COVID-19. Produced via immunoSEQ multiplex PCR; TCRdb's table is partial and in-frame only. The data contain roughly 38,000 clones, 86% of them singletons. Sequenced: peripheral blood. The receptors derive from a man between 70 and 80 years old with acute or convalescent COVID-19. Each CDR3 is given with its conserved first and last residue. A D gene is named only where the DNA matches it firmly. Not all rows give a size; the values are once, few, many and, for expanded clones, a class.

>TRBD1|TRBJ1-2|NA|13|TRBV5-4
CASRPQGNYGYTF
TGTGCCAGCAGGCCACAGGGGAACTATGGCTACACCTTC
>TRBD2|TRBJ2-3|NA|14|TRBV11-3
CASSSGGATDTQYF
TGTGCCAGCAGCAGCGGGGGGGCAACAGATACGCAGTATTTT
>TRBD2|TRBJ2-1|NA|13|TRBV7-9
CASIQREMNEQFF
TGTGCCAGTATCCAGCGGGAGATGAATGAGCAGTTCTTC
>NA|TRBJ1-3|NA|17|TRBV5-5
CASSLAIVQGRGNTIYF
TGTGCCAGCAGCTTGGCCATCGTACAGGGCAGAGGAAACACCATATATTTT
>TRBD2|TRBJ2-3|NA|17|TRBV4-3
CASSQIGLAGVTDTQYF
TGCGCCAGCAGCCAGATCGGACTAGCGGGGGTGACAGATACGCAGTATTTT
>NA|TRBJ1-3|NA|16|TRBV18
CASSQDAGESGNTIYF
TGTGCCAGCTCCCAGGATGCAGGGGAATCTGGAAACACCATATATTTT
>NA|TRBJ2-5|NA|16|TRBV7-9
CASSLASGYHQETQYF
TGTGCCAGCAGCTTAGCGTCAGGGTATCACCAAGAGACCCAGTACTTC
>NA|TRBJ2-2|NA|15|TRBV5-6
CASSSLGANTGELFF
TGTGCCAGCAGCTCCCTAGGAGCGAACACCGGGGAGCTGTTTTTT
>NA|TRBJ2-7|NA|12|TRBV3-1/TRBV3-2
CASSHAGYEQYF
TGTGCCAGCAGCCATGCAGGATACGAGCAGTACTTC
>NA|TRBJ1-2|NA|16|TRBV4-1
CASSQPVQGSEVGYTF
TGCGCCAGCAGCCAACCTGTACAGGGTTCGGAGGTTGGCTACACCTTC
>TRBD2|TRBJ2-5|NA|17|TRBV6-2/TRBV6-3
CASSYSSSGSAGETQYF
TGTGCCAGCAGTTACTCATCCAGCGGGAGTGCGGGGGAGACCCAGTACTTC
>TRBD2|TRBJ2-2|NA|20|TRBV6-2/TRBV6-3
CASSYSEIPSGGINTGELFF
TGTGCCAGCAGTTACTCAGAAATCCCTAGCGGGGGGATTAACACCGGGGAGCTGTTTTTT
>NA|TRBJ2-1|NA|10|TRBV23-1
CASSMGHKFF
TGCGCCAGCAGTATGGGACATAAGTTCTTC
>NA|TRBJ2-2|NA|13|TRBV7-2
CASSRDEGGELFF
TGTGCCAGCAGCCGGGATGAGGGCGGGGAGCTGTTTTTT
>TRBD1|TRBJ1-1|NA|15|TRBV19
CASIPQGAVNTEAFF
TGTGCCAGTATCCCACAGGGGGCGGTGAACACTGAAGCTTTCTTT
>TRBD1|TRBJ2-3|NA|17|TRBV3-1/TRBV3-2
CASSQPKGQGGTDTQYF
TGTGCCAGCAGCCAACCCAAGGGACAGGGTGGCACAGATACGCAGTATTTT
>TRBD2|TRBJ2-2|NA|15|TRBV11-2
CASSLGEGNTGELFF
TGTGCCAGCAGCTTAGGGGAGGGGAACACCGGGGAGCTGTTTTTT
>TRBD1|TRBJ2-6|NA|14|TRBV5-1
CASNTGDGANVLTF
TGCGCCAGCAATACAGGGGATGGGGCCAACGTCCTGACTTTC
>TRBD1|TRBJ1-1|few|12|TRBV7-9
CASSRGTAESFF
TGTGCCAGCAGCAGGGGGACAGCCGAGTCTTTCTTT
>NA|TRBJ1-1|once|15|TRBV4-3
CASSRTDAGNTEAFF
TGCGCCAGCAGCCGGACAGACGCTGGGAACACTGAAGCTTTCTTT
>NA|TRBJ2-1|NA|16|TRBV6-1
CASSEASSLAANEQFF
TGTGCCAGCAGTGAAGCATCTAGTCTTGCTGCGAATGAGCAGTTCTTC
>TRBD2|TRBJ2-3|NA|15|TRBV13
CASSLTGRSTDTQYF
TGTGCCAGCAGCTTGACCGGGAGGAGCACAGATACGCAGTATTTT
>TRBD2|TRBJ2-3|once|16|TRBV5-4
CASSLARTSGLDTQYF
TGTGCCAGCAGCTTGGCCCGGACTAGCGGATTAGATACGCAGTATTTT
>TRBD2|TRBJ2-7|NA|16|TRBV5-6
CASSALGTSGVYEQYF
TGTGCCAGCAGCGCCCTAGGGACTAGCGGAGTCTACGAGCAGTACTTC
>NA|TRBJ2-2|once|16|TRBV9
CASSKEARPETGELFF
TGTGCCAGCTCTAAGGAAGCGAGGCCGGAAACCGGGGAGCTGTTTTTT
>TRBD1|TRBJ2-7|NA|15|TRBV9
CASSVGQAAEGEQYF
TGTGCCAGCAGCGTTGGACAGGCCGCCGAGGGCGAGCAGTACTTC
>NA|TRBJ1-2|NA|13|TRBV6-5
CASRVGLSFGYTF
TGTGCCAGCAGAGTTGGACTGTCTTTTGGCTACACCTTC
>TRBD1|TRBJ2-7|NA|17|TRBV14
CASSQDLRTGARNEQYF
TGTGCCAGCAGCCAAGATCTCAGGACAGGGGCCCGAAACGAGCAGTACTTC
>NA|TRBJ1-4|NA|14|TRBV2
CASSNREGGEKLFF
TGTGCCAGCAGTAACAGGGAGGGGGGTGAAAAACTGTTTTTT
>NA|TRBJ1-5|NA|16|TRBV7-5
CVRSLAPGAGNQPQHF
TGTGTCAGAAGCTTAGCCCCAGGGGCTGGCAATCAGCCCCAGCATTTT
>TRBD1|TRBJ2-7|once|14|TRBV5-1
CASSPLTGSYEQYF
TGCGCCAGCAGCCCGTTGACAGGGAGCTACGAGCAGTACTTC
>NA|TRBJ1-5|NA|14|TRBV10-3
CAISESREIQPQHF
TGTGCCATCAGTGAGTCGAGAGAGATTCAGCCCCAGCATTTT
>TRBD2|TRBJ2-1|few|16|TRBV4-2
CASSQGLAVLYNEQFF
TGTGCCAGCAGCCAAGGGCTAGCGGTGCTCTACAATGAGCAGTTCTTC
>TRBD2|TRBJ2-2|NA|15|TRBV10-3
CAISESGGDTGELFF
TGTGCCATCAGTGAGTCGGGAGGGGACACCGGGGAGCTGTTTTTT
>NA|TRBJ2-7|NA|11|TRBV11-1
CASSFAVEQYF
TGTGCCAGCAGCTTTGCGGTTGAACAGTACTTC
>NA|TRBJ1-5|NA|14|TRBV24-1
CATQASYSNQPQHF
TGTGCCACCCAGGCGAGTTATAGCAATCAGCCCCAGCATTTT
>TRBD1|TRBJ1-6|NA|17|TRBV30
CAWSYPVGQAINSPLHF
TGTGCCTGGAGTTATCCGGTTGGACAGGCGATTAATTCACCCCTCCACTTT
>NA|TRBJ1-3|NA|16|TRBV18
CASSPAGGSTGNTIYF
TGTGCCAGCTCACCAGCGGGGGGTAGTACTGGAAACACCATATATTTT
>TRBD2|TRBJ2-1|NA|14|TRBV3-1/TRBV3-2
CASSQEWGGDRRFF
TGTGCCAGCAGCCAAGAATGGGGGGGGGACCGGCGGTTCTTC
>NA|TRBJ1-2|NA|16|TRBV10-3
CAISEGTGLLAYGYTF
TGTGCCATCAGTGAGGGCACGGGACTGCTTGCCTATGGCTACACCTTC
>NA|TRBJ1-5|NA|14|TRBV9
CASSVASTNQPQHF
TGTGCCAGCAGCGTAGCGAGTACTAATCAGCCCCAGCATTTT
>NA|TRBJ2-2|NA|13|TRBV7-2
CASSPRQGGELFF
TGTGCCAGCAGCCCGAGGCAAGGCGGGGAGCTGTTTTTT
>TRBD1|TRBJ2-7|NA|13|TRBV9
CASSEDRFYEQYF
TGTGCCAGCAGCGAGGACAGGTTCTACGAGCAGTACTTC
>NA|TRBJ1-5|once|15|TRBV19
CASSPSPGFNQPQHF
TGTGCCAGTAGTCCCTCCCCGGGTTTCAATCAGCCCCAGCATTTT
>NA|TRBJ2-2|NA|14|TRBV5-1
CASSFTGNTGELFF
TGCGCCAGCAGCTTTACCGGGAACACCGGGGAGCTGTTTTTT
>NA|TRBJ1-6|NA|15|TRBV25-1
CASSLGRANNSPLHF
TGTGCCAGCAGTCTAGGCAGGGCAAATAATTCACCCCTCCACTTT
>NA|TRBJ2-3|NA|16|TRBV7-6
CASSQFKGGSTDTQYF
TGTGCCAGCAGCCAATTCAAGGGGGGGTCCACAGATACGCAGTATTTT
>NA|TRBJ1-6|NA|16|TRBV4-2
CASSQAAGMYNSPLHF
TGTGCCAGCAGCCAAGCGGCAGGGATGTATAATTCACCCCTCCACTTT
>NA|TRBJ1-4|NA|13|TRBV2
CASSIHREEKLFF
TGTGCCAGCAGTATCCACAGGGAAGAAAAACTGTTTTTT